This is a list of T cell receptor beta chains from one sample in a study of T-cell memory formation after mild COVID-19. One entry per CDR3 protein, called by TCRdb with MiXCR from the 5' RACE reads. The sample contains about 560,000 distinct CDR3 sequences, approximately 21% of which appear only once. The sequenced material came from PBMCs or a T cell subset sorted from them (not recorded which). These receptor sequences come from an adult woman who had mild COVID-19 (a few samples of this study predate the infection). Cell type and time point are not known. CDR3s include the opening cysteine and the closing phenylalanine or tryptophan. D genes are given only for firm matches. The size field is filled for only some rows; it gives once, few, many or a size class.

size | J | V | D | DNA | CDR3
many | TRBJ2-1 | TRBV29-1 | TRBD2 | TGCAGCGTTGTCCCTAGCGGGAGAGGAGGGCAGTTCTTC | CSVVPSGRGGQFF
- | TRBJ1-1 | TRBV6-6 | TRBD1 | TGTGCCAGCAGTTACTCCCGACAGGGACGGACTGAAGCTTTCTTT | CASSYSRQGRTEAFF
- | TRBJ1-5 | TRBV29-1 | - | TGCAGCGTCGGGACGGGTATGCCCCAGCATTTT | CSVGTGMPQHF
- | TRBJ1-1 | TRBV5-1 | - | TGCGCCAGCAGCTTGGACACTATGACGGAGAACACTGAAGCTTTCTTT | CASSLDTMTENTEAFF
- | TRBJ2-7 | TRBV4-2 | TRBD1 | TGTGCCAGCAGCCAAGTGGCGGGACAGGGCGGTTCACGCGAGCAGTACTTC | CASSQVAGQGGSREQYF
- | TRBJ2-1 | TRBV5-1 | TRBD2 | TGCGCCAGCAGCGCAGGACTAGCGGGAGTCAATGAGCAGTTCTTC | CASSAGLAGVNEQFF
- | TRBJ2-7 | TRBV11-2 | TRBD2 | TGTGCCAGCAGCTTAGTCGGGGGGGTCTCCTACGAGCAGTACTTC | CASSLVGGVSYEQYF
- | TRBJ2-1 | TRBV12-3/TRBV12-4 | - | TGTGCCAGCAGTTTGGGGCGGGGGCCCTGGGATGAGCAGTTCTTC | CASSLGRGPWDEQFF
- | TRBJ2-1 | TRBV11-2 | - | TGTGCCAGCAGCTTAGATAGGCTAGACTACAATGAGCAGTTCTTC | CASSLDRLDYNEQFF
few | TRBJ2-7 | TRBV5-1 | - | TGCGCCAGCAGCTTGACCACGGGACCGACAGATTACGAGCAGTACTTC | CASSLTTGPTDYEQYF
once | TRBJ2-6 | TRBV7-2 | - | TGTGCCAGCAGCCGGGACACATCTTCCTCTGGGGCCAACGTCCTGACTTTC | CASSRDTSSSGANVLTF
- | TRBJ2-1 | TRBV16 | TRBD1 | TGTGCCAGCAGCCACCTAAACAGGGGCAATGAGCAGTTCTTC | CASSHLNRGNEQFF
- | TRBJ2-7 | TRBV5-1 | TRBD1 | TGCGCCAGCAGCTTCGGACAGGGATTCTACGAGCAGTACTTC | CASSFGQGFYEQYF
- | TRBJ2-7 | TRBV7-8 | - | TGTGCCAGCAGCCCCCCCCCAGGGTCCCAGGATGAGCAGTACTTC | CASSPPPGSQDEQYF
- | TRBJ2-5 | TRBV5-6 | - | TGTGCCAGCAGCTTGGGACGAGCGAGGCAAGAGACCCAGTACTTC | CASSLGRARQETQYF
- | TRBJ2-7 | TRBV12-3/TRBV12-4 | TRBD2 | TGTGCCAGCAGTCGGGGACTAGCGGGAGGGCCAGGGCAGTACTTC | CASSRGLAGGPGQYF
few | TRBJ2-7 | TRBV18 | TRBD1 | TGTGCCAGCTCACCGACTCCCCAGGGGGCGGAGCAGTACTTC | CASSPTPQGAEQYF
few | TRBJ2-1 | TRBV7-9 | - | TGTGCCAGCCTATCGCTAGACGTAGCGGATTTCTCCTACAATGAGCAGTTCTTC | CASLSLDVADFSYNEQFF
many | TRBJ2-3 | TRBV7-9 | - | TGTGCCAGCACCGGGCGGGGCCTAAGCACAGATACGCAGTATTTT | CASTGRGLSTDTQYF
few | TRBJ2-1 | TRBV29-1 | - | TGCAGCGTTGTTTCTAGCAGCCGCTCCTACAATGAGCAGTTCTTC | CSVVSSSRSYNEQFF
- | TRBJ2-2 | TRBV6-6 | - | TGTGCCAGCAGCCCCCAGTCCGGGAACACCGGGGAGCTGTTTTTT | CASSPQSGNTGELFF
few | TRBJ2-5 | TRBV15 | TRBD2 | TGTGCCACCAGCAGTTCAAAGCGGGGGTACCAAGAGACCCAGTACTTC | CATSSSKRGYQETQYF
- | TRBJ1-1 | TRBV12-3/TRBV12-4 | - | TGTGCCAGCAGTTTTGGACACAACACTGAAGCTTTCTTT | CASSFGHNTEAFF
- | TRBJ2-1 | TRBV20-1 | - | TGCAGTTGCCGGGACAGCGGGCTTCCTGAGCAGTTCTTC | CSCRDSGLPEQFF
- | TRBJ2-7 | TRBV6-2/TRBV6-3 | - | TGTGCCAGCAGTTCCCCTATGGGCGAGCAGTACTTC | CASSSPMGEQYF
- | TRBJ1-1 | TRBV14 | TRBD1 | TGTGCCAGCAGCCGCGGGGACAGCCGCCCAAACACTGAAGCTTTCTTT | CASSRGDSRPNTEAFF
- | TRBJ1-1 | TRBV7-3 | - | TGTGCCAGCAGCCTCGGAGGTGGGAACGCTGAAGCTTTCTTT | CASSLGGGNAEAFF
few | TRBJ2-7 | TRBV5-1 | - | TGCGCCAGCAGCCGCCGGGACACCGGATTATCCGAGCAGTACTTC | CASSRRDTGLSEQYF